This record concerns one T cell receptor beta chain sequence. CDR3 length: 14 amino acids. V was pared by 3 bases and J by 5 bases, with 17 bases between. Per germline, CDR1 GTSNPN and CDR2 SVGIG (reference sequence). The sample is drawn from a study of shared clonotypes between healthy human individuals. Terminally differentiated effector memory CD45RA+ cells were excluded by CCR7 positive selection of CD45RO-negative cells. The data were produced by immunoSEQ multiplex PCR, yet TCRdb's version contains in-frame clones alone and is incomplete. The data contain around 2.1 million clones, 85% to 95% of them singletons.

Sequenced input: naive CD8+ T cells from PBMCs. The chain has TRBV30 and TRBJ2-7; D may be TRBD1 (5 bases). The receptor was derived from a man aged 18 to 29 in good health. Some clones in this sample may be carry-over from other donors' samples. DNA of the CDR3: TGTGCCTGGAGCCCTGACAGTTACAAGGACGAGCAGTACTTC. It is translated as CAWSPDSYKDEQYF. Filled out from reference TRBV30 and TRBJ2-7, the complete variable domain reads SQTIHQWPATLVQPVGSPLSLECTVEGTSNPNLYWYRQAAGRGLQLLFYSVGIGQISSEVPQNLSASRPQDRQFILSSKKLLLSDSGFYLCAWSPDSYKDEQYFGPGTRLTVT.